This TCR beta chain emerged from a study of blood T cells in healthy people across ages. Study overall: When template switching was applied, about one barcoded beta molecule was captured per two T cells.

This CDR3 spans 12 amino acids. Trimming cost V 4 bases and J 14 bases; bases outside gene matches: 5. Germline V gene sequence: CDR1 KGHDR, CDR2 SFDVKD. It was with a sample-barcoded 5' primer and a J-beta primer mix that a second PCR of roughly 6 to 12 cycles was run. Tags on each cDNA molecule came from a template-switch adaptor with 12 random nucleotides. TCRdb redid the calling of the 5' RACE reads with MiXCR, one entry per CDR3 protein. Among under 950,000 distinct CDR3 sequences listed, about a fifth were seen once. Study conclusions and caveats: TCR beta diversity was tightly associated with the proportion of naive T cells.

Caucasian individuals from Russia who were healthy and aged 6 to 90 acted as donors. This clonotype was observed a few times. The antigen remains unidentified. The receptor was derived from a man in his 70s in good health. V usage is TRBV24-1 and J usage is TRBJ2-1; 9 nucleotides match TRBD2. The source material was blood. The CDR3 loop reads CATSERSGRKFF. As DNA, the CDR3 is TGTGCCACCAGTGAGCGTAGCGGGAGAAAGTTCTTC.